One and the same sample provided the 13 T cell receptor beta chains below, sequenced in a study of blood T cell repertoires in COVID-19. Sequencing was performed with immunoSEQ multiplex PCR; in TCRdb, only in-frame clones are kept and a portion is missing. The sample includes around 190,000 clones, 84% of them seen just once. The sample taken for sequencing was PBMCs or T cells enriched from blood (not recorded which). The receptors come from a woman aged 30 to 39 who had been exposed to COVID-19.

The chain recombines TRBV5-1 with TRBJ2-1; 12 bases are a match to TRBD2. The trim removed 4 bases at V and 9 bases at J, leaving 11 bases unmatched. Germline V gene lookup returns CDR1 SGHRS and CDR2 YFSETQ. The CDR3 extends over 16 amino acids. The CDR3 region is CASSVELAGGRSEQFF. Written as DNA, the CDR3 is TGCGCCAGCAGCGTAGAGCTAGCGGGGGGGCGGAGTGAGCAGTTCTTC.

The chain links TRBV13 to TRBJ2-1, with D perhaps TRBD2 (7 bases). Germline V CDR1 and CDR2: PRHDT, FYEKMQ (reference sequence). Trimming removed 6 bases at V and 8 bases at J, with 14 bases between. The CDR3 totals 13 residues. In DNA, the CDR3 is TGTGCCAGCAGACCTCCGGGGGGCGATGAGCAGTTCTTC. It encodes CASRPPGGDEQFF.

The J gene is TRBJ1-1, the V gene TRBV27, with TRBD1 matching 9 bases. This CDR3 contains 14 residues. Germline V gene lookup returns CDR1 MNHEY and CDR2 SMNVEV (reference sequence). The junction had 5 bases not matched to a gene; V was cut back by 5 bases and J by 4 bases. Written as DNA, the CDR3 is TGTGCCAGCAGTAGGGACAGGGTGAGCACTGAAGCTTTCTTT. It specifies CASSRDRVSTEAFF.

The rearrangement joins TRBV10-3 to TRBJ2-1; 9 positions match TRBD2. This CDR3 is 14 amino acids long. The V and J ends lost 10 bases and 7 bases, in that order; junction bases with no gene match: 11. The germline gives CDR1 ENHRY, CDR2 SYGVKD. CDR3 DNA: TGTGCCAGCGGCGGGGGGGCCTTGGGAAATGAGCAGTTCTTC. Translation: CASGGGALGNEQFF.

The chain combines TRBV19 with TRBJ2-7; the D is unclear. Germline CDR1 and CDR2: LNHDA and SQIVND (reference sequence). Between the trimmed V and J ends, which lost 7 bases and 1 base, there was a span of 11 bases. The CDR3 extends over 13 amino acids. The CDR3 region has the DNA TGTGCCAGTATCAGCCCTAGGTCCTACGAGCAGTACTTC. Encoded protein: CASISPRSYEQYF.

The chain links TRBV7-9 to TRBJ2-7; 7 nucleotides align to TRBD2. The CDR3 consists of 14 residues. Losses at the gene ends were 10 bases for V and 3 bases for J; bases not matched to a gene: 12. CDR1 is SEHNR, CDR2 FQNEAQ, per germline (reference sequence). CDR3 sequence reads: CAIVLGGKVYEQYF. CDR3 sequence (DNA): TGTGCCATAGTCTTGGGAGGGAAAGTCTACGAGCAGTACTTC.

The rearrangement uses TRBV2 and TRBJ1-2, with 10 positions matching TRBD1. With V trimmed by 5 bases and J by 5 bases, 5 bases remained unmatched. Germline V gene sequence: CDR1 SNHLY, CDR2 FYNNEI. CDR3 length: 14 residues. The CDR3 DNA is TGTGCCAGCAGTCAGACAGGGGGCTGGTATGGCTACACCTTC. It is translated as CASSQTGGWYGYTF.

This clone has a handful of counts. The chain links TRBV7-9 to TRBJ1-1, with D perhaps matching TRBD1 (5 bases). The germline V gene encodes CDR1 SEHNR and CDR2 FQNEAQ (reference sequence). This CDR3 has 14 residues. The ends were cut back, 11 bases at V and 0 bases at J, with 16 bases in the middle. The CDR3 spells CAPEGVPMNTEAFF. The DNA for the CDR3 is TGTGCCCCGGAAGGGGTTCCCATGAACACTGAAGCTTTCTTT. The full variable domain, completed using reference TRBV7-9 and TRBJ1-1, is DTGVSQNPRHKITKRGQNVTFRCDPISEHNRLYWYRQTLGQGPEFLTYFQNEAQLEKSRLLSDRFSAERPKGSFSTLEIQRTEQGDSAMYLCAPEGVPMNTEAFFGQGTRLTVV.

This clone was seen a single time. The genes are TRBV19 and TRBJ2-3, with D perhaps TRBD2 (6 bases). Germline assignment: CDR1 LNHDA and CDR2 SQIVND (reference sequence). Deletions cut 5 bases from V and 2 bases from J, with 14 bases between. CDR3 length: 15 amino acids. CDR3 amino acids: CASSSAQGLTDTQYF. CDR3 nucleotide sequence: TGTGCCAGTAGTTCGGCGCAGGGACTCACAGATACGCAGTATTTT. Filled out from reference TRBV19 and TRBJ2-3, the complete variable domain reads DGGITQSPKYLFRKEGQNVTLSCEQNLNHDAMYWYRQDPGQGLRLIYYSQIVNDFQKGDIAEGYSVSREKKESFPLTVTSAQKNPTAFYLCASSSAQGLTDTQYFGPGTRLTVL.

The chain links TRBV6-1 to TRBJ2-5; D remains unclear. Trimming shortened V by 2 bases and J by 5 bases, and 12 bases separated the two germline ends. Germline loops: CDR1 MNHNS, CDR2 SASEGT. The CDR3 covers 14 residues. The CDR3 protein is CASSEPGSAETQYF. Here the CDR3 DNA reads TGTGCCAGCAGTGAACCCGGGTCCGCGGAGACCCAGTACTTC.

The CDR3 DNA is TGTGCCAGCAGTTCCCCTCCAAGCGGGGGATATGGGACCCAGTACTTC. This translates into CASSSPPSGGYGTQYF. The chain has TRBV28 and TRBJ2-5, with 8 bases fitting TRBD2. The germline V gene has CDR1 MDHEN and CDR2 SYDVKM. The ends lost 4 bases at V and 7 bases at J; junction bases unmatched: 14. CDR3 size: 16 residues.

This clone was found once. The rearrangement joins TRBV11-1 to TRBJ1-2, with D perhaps matching TRBD1 (6 bases). Trimming pared 4 bases from V and 8 bases from J, leaving 20 bases between. CDR1 is SGHAT, CDR2 FQDESV, per germline (reference sequence). The CDR3 is 15 amino acids. The CDR3 DNA follows: TGTGCCAGCAGCTCGGACAGTCGGGTGGGCCGCGGCTACACCTTC. This encodes CASSSDSRVGRGYTF. Variable domain in full (rest from reference TRBV11-1 and TRBJ1-2): EAEVAQSPRYKITEKSQAVAFWCDPISGHATLYWYRQILGQGPELLVQFQDESVVDDSQLPKDRFSAERLKGVDSTLKIQPAELGDSAMYLCASSSDSRVGRGYTFGSGTRLTVV.

CDR3 bases: TGTGCCAGCAGCTCCTCCGGGACAGGGCTGGGGAACACTGAAGCTTTCTTT. It encodes CASSSSGTGLGNTEAFF. The rearrangement links TRBV7-9 to TRBJ1-1; 9 nucleotides line up with TRBD1. CDR1 is SEHNR and CDR2 is FQNEAQ in the germline V gene (reference sequence). Losses at the gene ends were 4 bases for V and 1 base for J; bases not matched to a gene: 10. The CDR3 sequence is 17 residues long.